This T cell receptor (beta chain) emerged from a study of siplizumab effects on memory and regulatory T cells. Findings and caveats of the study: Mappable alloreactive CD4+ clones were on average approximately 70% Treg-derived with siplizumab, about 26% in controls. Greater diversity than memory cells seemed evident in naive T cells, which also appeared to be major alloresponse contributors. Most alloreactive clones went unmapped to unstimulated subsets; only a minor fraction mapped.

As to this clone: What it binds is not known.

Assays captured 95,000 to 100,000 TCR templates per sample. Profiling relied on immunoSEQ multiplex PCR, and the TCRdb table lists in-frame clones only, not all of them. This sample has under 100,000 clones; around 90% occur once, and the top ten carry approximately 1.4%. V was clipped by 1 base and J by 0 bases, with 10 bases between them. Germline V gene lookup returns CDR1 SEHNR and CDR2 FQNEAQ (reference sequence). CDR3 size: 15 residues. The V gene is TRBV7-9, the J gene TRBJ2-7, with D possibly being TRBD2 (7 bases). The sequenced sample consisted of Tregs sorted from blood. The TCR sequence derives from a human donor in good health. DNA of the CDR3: TGTGCCAGCAGCTTAGAGGGGGGGCGCTCCTACGAGCAGTACTTC. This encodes CASSLEGGRSYEQYF.